This T cell receptor beta chain appears in the sequencing data of a study of blood T cell repertoires in COVID-19. This clone was seen once. Generated by immunoSEQ multiplex PCR, the TCRdb table keeps only in-frame clones and is missing some. The sample includes 230,000 or so clones, 80% of them seen just once. The length of the CDR3 is 16 residues. V was clipped by 6 bases and J by 0 bases, with 16 bases between them. Germline CDR1 is KGHSH and CDR2 is LQKENI. The V gene is TRBV18, the J gene TRBJ2-3; tentatively, D is TRBD2 (5 bases). Material for sequencing was peripheral blood. The sequence derives from a human donor in a cohort sampled during active COVID-19. The CDR3: CASSPAPTTSTDTQYF. CDR3 coding DNA: TGTGCCAGCTCTCCTGCCCCGACTACTAGCACAGATACGCAGTATTTT.